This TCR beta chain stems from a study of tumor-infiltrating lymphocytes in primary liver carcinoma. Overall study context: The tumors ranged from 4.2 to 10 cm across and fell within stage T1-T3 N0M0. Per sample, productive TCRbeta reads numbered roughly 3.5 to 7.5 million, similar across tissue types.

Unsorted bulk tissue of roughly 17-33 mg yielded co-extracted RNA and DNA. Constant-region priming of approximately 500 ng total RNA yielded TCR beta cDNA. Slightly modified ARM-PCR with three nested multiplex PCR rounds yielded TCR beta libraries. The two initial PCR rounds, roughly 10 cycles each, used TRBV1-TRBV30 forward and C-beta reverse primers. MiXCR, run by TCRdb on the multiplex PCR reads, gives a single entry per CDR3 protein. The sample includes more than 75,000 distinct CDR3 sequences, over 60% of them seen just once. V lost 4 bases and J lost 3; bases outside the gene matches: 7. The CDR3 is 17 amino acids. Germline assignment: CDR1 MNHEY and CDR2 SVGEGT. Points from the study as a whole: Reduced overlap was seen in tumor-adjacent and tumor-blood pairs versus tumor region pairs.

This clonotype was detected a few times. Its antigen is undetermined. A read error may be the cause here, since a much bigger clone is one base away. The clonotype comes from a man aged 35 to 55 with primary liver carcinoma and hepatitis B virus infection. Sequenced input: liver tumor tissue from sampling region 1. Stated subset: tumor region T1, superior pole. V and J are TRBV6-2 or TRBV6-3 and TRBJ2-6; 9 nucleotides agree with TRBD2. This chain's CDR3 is CASSWTAGGSGANVLTF. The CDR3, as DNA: TGTGCCAGCAGTTGGACCGCGGGAGGGAGTGGGGCCAACGTCCTGACTTTC.